This T cell receptor (beta chain) was profiled in a study of blood T cells in healthy people across ages. A sample-barcoded 5' primer and a J-beta primer mix were used in a second PCR of about 6 to 12 cycles. TCRdb analysed the 5' RACE reads with MiXCR anew, one entry per CDR3 protein. Of roughly 680,000 distinct CDR3 sequences in the sample, roughly 21% are singletons; the top ten hold approximately 3.6%. In germline, CDR1 is ENHRY, CDR2 SYGVKD. Trimming cost V 10 bases and J 0 bases, with 21 bases left between them. This CDR3 spans 16 amino acids. This clonotype was recorded a few times. Specimen: blood. This receptor was obtained from a man aged 65-85 years in good health. The rearrangement joins TRBV10-3 to TRBJ2-5, with D possibly matching TRBD1 (6 bases). The CDR3 DNA is TGTGCCACAACTAAAAACCGGGACAAGTACCAAGAGACCCAGTACTTC. Translated, it gives CATTKNRDKYQETQYF.